The sequence of this T cell receptor (beta chain) was determined in a study of T cell repertoires in cytomegalovirus infection. The overall study: Evidence of both CMV infection and a matching HLA type came from public TCR beta signatures.

As for this clonotype: The antigen is not known. The junction does not match germline at one end; this may be a read error.

Germline CDR1 is SGHVS and CDR2 is FNYEAQ. CDR3 length equals 18 residues. A single record per CDR3 protein comes from TCRdb applying MiXCR to the reads. The sample yields about 900,000 distinct CDR3 sequences, around 30% seen once. Regarding the study as a whole: HLA-C-restricted, CMV-specific TCR beta clonotypes were dominant ex vivo.

The sequencing used cultured CD8+ T cells from PBMCs, collected from culture after CMV antigen stimulation. The V and J genes are TRBV7-6 and TRBJ2-5; TRBD2 matches at 8 bases. The TCR was taken from a human donor in good health (CMV status not recorded). Some clones in this sample may be carry-over from other donors' samples. The CDR3 loop is CANSPEPPGGPFEETQYF. The CDR3 DNA reads TGTGCCAACAGCCCCGAGCCCCCGGGGGGGCCGTTCGAGGAGACCCAGTACTTC.